At least ten counts were recorded for the clone carrying this TCR beta chain. The antigen is unknown. This library used roughly 0.4 ug RNA and molecular barcoded adaptors spanning alpha/delta and beta/gamma chains. TCRdb reprocessed the reads via MiXCR and lists one record per CDR3 protein. The sample lists about 27,000 distinct CDR3 sequences, roughly an eighth occurring once. The data belong to a study of read filtering for tumor transcriptome and immune sequencing. Whole-study context: The cohort had roughly 17 men and approximately 13 women aged about 47 to 90, mean about 68 years.

Points from the study as a whole: Correlation between methods rose after single-read clonotypes were removed. About 81.9% of IR-seq clonotypes had a single read, yet these held around 3.3% of reads.

The CDR3 has 13 residues. Unmatched junction bases numbered 6, after V lost 4 bases and J lost 6 bases. Per the germline V gene, CDR1 is SQVTM and CDR2 is ANQGSEA. Material: a population of CD138-negative cells sorted from bone marrow. The TCR originated in a donor over 35 with multiple myeloma. The chain joins TRBV29-1 to TRBJ2-7, with TRBD1 matching 10 bases. CDR3 loop: CSVGPGQGFEQYF. The CDR3 DNA is TGCAGCGTTGGACCGGGACAGGGGTTCGAGCAGTACTTC.